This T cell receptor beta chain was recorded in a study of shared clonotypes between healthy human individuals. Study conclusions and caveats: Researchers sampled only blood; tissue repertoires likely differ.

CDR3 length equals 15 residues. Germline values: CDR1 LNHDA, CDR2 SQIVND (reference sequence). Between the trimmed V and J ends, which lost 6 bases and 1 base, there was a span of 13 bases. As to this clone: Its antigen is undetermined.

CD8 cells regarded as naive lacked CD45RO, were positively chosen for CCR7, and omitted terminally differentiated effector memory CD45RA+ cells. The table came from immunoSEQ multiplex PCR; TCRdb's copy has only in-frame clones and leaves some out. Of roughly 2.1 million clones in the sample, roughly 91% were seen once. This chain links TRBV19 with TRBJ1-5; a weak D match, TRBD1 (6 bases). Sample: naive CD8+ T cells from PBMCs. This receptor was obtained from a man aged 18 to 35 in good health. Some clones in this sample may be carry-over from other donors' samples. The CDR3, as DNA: TGTGCCAGTAGGATTTACGACAGGAGCAATCAGCCCCAGCATTTT. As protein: CASRIYDRSNQPQHF.